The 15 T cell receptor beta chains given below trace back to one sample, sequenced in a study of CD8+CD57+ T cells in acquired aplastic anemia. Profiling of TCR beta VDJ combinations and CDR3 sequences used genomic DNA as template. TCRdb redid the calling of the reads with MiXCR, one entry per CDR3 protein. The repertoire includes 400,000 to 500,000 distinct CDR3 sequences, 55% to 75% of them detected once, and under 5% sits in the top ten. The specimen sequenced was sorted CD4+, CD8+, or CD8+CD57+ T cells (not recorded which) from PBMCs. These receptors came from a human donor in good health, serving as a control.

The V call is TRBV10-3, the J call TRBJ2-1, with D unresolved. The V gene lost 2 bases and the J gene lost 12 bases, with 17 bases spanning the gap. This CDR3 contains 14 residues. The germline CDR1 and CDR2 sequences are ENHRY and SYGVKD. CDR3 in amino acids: CAISEPDEYYGQFF. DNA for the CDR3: TGTGCCATCAGTGAGCCCGACGAGTACTATGGGCAGTTCTTC.

The CDR3 reads CAIILGGQGDNQETQYF. CDR3 nucleotide sequence: TGTGCCATCATACTAGGAGGACAGGGGGACAATCAAGAGACCCAGTACTTC. V gene TRBV10-3 combines with J gene TRBJ2-5, with TRBD1 identical over 10 bases. V trimming: 7 bases; J trimming: 2 bases; junction bases outside the gene matches: 13. The length of the CDR3 is 17 residues. CDR1 ENHRY and CDR2 SYGVKD come from the germline V gene.

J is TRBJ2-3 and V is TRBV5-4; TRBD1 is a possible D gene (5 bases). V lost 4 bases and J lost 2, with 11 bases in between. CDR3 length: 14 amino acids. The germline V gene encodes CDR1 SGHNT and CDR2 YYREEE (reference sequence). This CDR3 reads CASSPEGDTDTQYF. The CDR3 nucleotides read TGTGCCAGCAGCCCGGAAGGGGACACAGATACGCAGTATTTT.

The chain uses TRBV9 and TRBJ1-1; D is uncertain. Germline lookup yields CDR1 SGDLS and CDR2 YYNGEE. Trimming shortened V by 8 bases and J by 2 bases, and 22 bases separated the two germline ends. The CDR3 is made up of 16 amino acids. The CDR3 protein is CASSIARQTGNTEAFF. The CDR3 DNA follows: TGTGCCAGTAGTATAGCACGTCAAACTGGAAACACTGAAGCTTTCTTT.

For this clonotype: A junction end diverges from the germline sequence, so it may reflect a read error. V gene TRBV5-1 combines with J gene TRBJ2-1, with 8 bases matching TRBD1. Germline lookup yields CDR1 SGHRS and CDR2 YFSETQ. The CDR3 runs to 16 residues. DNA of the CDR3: TGTGCCAGCAACTGGGTCAGGGGCCAGGGGGCGGATGAGCAGTTCTTC. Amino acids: CASNWVRGQGADEQFF.

CDR3 in amino acids: CASSSGQGQTFTQYF. The DNA of the CDR3 is TGTGCCAGCAGCTCCGGACAGGGGCAGACCTTCACGCAGTATTTT. This chain links TRBV7-2 with TRBJ2-3; 9 bases are shared with TRBD1. The junction had 11 bases not matched to a gene; V was cut back by 4 bases and J by 9 bases. The CDR3 consists of 15 residues. The V gene's germline CDR1 is SGHTA and CDR2 FQGNSA.

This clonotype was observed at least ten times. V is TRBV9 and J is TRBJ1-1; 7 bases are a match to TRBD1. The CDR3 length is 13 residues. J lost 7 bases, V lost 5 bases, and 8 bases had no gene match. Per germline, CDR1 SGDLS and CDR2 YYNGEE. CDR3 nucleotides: TGTGCCAGCAGTACAGGGGCGCAAGGTGAAGCTTTCTTT. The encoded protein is CASSTGAQGEAFF.

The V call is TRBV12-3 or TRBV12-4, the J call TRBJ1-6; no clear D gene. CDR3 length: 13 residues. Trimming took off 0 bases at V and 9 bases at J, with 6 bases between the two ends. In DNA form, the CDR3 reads TGTGCCAGCAGTTTAGCCGAGATTTCACCCCTCCACTTT. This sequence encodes CASSLAEISPLHF.

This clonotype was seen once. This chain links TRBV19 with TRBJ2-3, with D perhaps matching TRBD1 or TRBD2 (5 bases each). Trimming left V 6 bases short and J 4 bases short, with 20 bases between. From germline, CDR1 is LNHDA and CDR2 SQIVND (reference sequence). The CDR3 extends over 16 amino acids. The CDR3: CASSVGVARSADTQYF. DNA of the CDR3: TGTGCCAGTAGCGTAGGGGTAGCGAGGTCTGCAGATACGCAGTATTTT.

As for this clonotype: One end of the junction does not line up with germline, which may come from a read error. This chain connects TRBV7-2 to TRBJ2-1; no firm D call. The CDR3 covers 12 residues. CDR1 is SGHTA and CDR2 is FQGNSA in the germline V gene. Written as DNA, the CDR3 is TGTGCCAGCACCCGGGTGGACGATGAGCGGTTCTTC. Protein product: CASTRVDDERFF.

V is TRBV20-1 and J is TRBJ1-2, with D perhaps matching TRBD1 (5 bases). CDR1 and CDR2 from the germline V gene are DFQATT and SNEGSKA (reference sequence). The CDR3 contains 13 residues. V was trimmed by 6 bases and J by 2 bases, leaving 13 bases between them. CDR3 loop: CSALPTVNYGYTF. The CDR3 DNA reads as TGCAGTGCCCTCCCGACAGTCAACTATGGCTACACCTTC.

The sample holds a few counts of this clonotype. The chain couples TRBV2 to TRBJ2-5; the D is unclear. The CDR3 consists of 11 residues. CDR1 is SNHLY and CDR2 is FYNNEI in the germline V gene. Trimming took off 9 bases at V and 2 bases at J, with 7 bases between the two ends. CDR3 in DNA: TGTGCCAGTTCTAAACAAGAGACCCAGTACTTC. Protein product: CASSKQETQYF. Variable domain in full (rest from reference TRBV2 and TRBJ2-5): EPEVTQTPSHQVTQMGQEVILRCVPISNHLYFYWYRQILGQKVEFLVSFYNNEISEKSEIFDDQFSVERPDGSNFTLKIRSTKLEDSAMYFCASSKQETQYFGPGTRLLVL.

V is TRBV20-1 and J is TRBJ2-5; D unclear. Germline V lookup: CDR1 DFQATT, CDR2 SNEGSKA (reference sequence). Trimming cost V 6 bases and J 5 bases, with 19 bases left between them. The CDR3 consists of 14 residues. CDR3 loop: CSAEGRGVHETQYF. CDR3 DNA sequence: TGCAGTGCGGAAGGGCGTGGGGTCCATGAGACCCAGTACTTC.

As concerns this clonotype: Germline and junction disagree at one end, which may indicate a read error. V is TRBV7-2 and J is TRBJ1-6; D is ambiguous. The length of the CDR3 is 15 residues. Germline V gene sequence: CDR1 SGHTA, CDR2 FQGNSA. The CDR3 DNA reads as TGTGCCAGCAGCCGAACGGCAACGCAGTATTTTCCCCTACACTTT. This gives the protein CASSRTATQYFPLHF.

The CDR3 DNA reads TGCGCCAGCAGCGCGAGCTCCTACGAGCAGTACTTC. The encoded protein is CASSASSYEQYF. The chain couples TRBV5-1 to TRBJ2-7; D uncertain. The CDR3 has 12 amino acids. Germline CDR1 reads SGHRS; CDR2 reads YFSETQ. The V and J ends lost 4 bases and 0 bases respectively, with 5 bases between them.